This is a list of T cell receptor beta chains from one sample in a study of blood T cells in healthy people across ages. Each CDR3 protein is one row after TCRdb ran MiXCR on the 5' RACE reads. The sample yields hundreds of thousands of distinct CDR3 sequences, 56% seen once. The sequenced sample was blood. All receptors derive from a man aged 35 to 55 in good health. Both conserved end residues are part of each CDR3. D genes are given only for firm matches. The size field is filled for only some rows; it gives once, few, many or a size class.

V gene: TRBV20-1
clone size: .
J gene: TRBJ2-5
CDR3 length: 16
D gene: .
CDR3 protein: CSARATNIGGGETQYF
CDR3 DNA: TGCAGTGCTAGAGCCACGAATATCGGGGGTGGAGAGACCCAGTACTTC

V gene: TRBV12-3/TRBV12-4
clone size: .
J gene: TRBJ1-4
CDR3 length: 15
D gene: TRBD1
CDR3 protein: CASSFRTGDNEKLFF
CDR3 DNA: TGTGCCAGCAGCTTCCGGACAGGGGATAATGAAAAACTGTTTTTT

V gene: TRBV7-2
clone size: .
J gene: TRBJ2-7
CDR3 length: 15
D gene: TRBD1
CDR3 protein: CASSLGPGTGDEQYF
CDR3 DNA: TGTGCCAGCAGCTTGGGACCCGGGACAGGGGACGAGCAGTACTTC

V gene: TRBV5-1
clone size: .
J gene: TRBJ2-6
CDR3 length: 16
D gene: TRBD1
CDR3 protein: CASSALQGAGANVLTF
CDR3 DNA: TGCGCCAGCAGCGCCCTGCAGGGGGCGGGGGCCAACGTCCTGACTTTC

V gene: TRBV29-1
clone size: .
J gene: TRBJ2-3
CDR3 length: 12
D gene: .
CDR3 protein: CSGGVDTDTQYF
CDR3 DNA: TGCAGTGGAGGGGTGGACACAGATACGCAGTATTTT

V gene: TRBV12-3/TRBV12-4
clone size: once
J gene: TRBJ2-1
CDR3 length: 16
D gene: TRBD2
CDR3 protein: CASTTTSGISYNEQFF
CDR3 DNA: TGTGCCAGCACAACGACTAGCGGGATTTCCTATAATGAGCAGTTCTTC

V gene: TRBV14
clone size: .
J gene: TRBJ2-5
CDR3 length: 16
D gene: TRBD1
CDR3 protein: CASSPLIRDREETQYF
CDR3 DNA: TGTGCCAGCAGCCCGTTAATCCGGGACAGGGAAGAGACCCAGTACTTC

V gene: TRBV9
clone size: few
J gene: TRBJ2-7
CDR3 length: 14
D gene: TRBD2
CDR3 protein: CASSVGAGGYEQYF
CDR3 DNA: TGTGCCAGCAGCGTAGGGGCGGGAGGTTACGAGCAGTACTTC

V gene: TRBV7-2
clone size: .
J gene: TRBJ2-5
CDR3 length: 13
D gene: .
CDR3 protein: CASKDRIQETQYF
CDR3 DNA: TGTGCCAGCAAAGACAGGATTCAAGAGACCCAGTACTTC

V gene: TRBV7-3
clone size: few
J gene: TRBJ2-1
CDR3 length: 13
D gene: TRBD1
CDR3 protein: CASSGQGVNEQFF
CDR3 DNA: TGTGCCAGCTCGGGACAGGGGGTCAATGAGCAGTTCTTC

V gene: TRBV7-2
clone size: few
J gene: TRBJ2-3
CDR3 length: 15
D gene: TRBD2
CDR3 protein: CASSLGGGFTDTQYF
CDR3 DNA: TGTGCCAGCAGCTTAGGGGGGGGATTCACAGATACGCAGTATTTT

V gene: TRBV6-5
clone size: .
J gene: TRBJ1-5
CDR3 length: 14
D gene: .
CDR3 protein: CASSYSGLNQPQHF
CDR3 DNA: TGTGCCAGCAGTTACTCGGGGTTGAATCAGCCCCAGCATTTT

V gene: TRBV29-1
clone size: .
J gene: TRBJ1-5
CDR3 length: 14
D gene: TRBD1
CDR3 protein: CSVEGTGDNQPQHF
CDR3 DNA: TGCAGCGTTGAGGGGACAGGGGATAATCAGCCCCAGCATTTT

V gene: TRBV7-9
clone size: .
J gene: TRBJ2-1
CDR3 length: 16
D gene: TRBD2
CDR3 protein: CASSSPASGGADEQFF
CDR3 DNA: TGTGCCAGCAGCTCACCTGCTAGCGGGGGGGCAGATGAGCAGTTCTTC

V gene: TRBV4-2
clone size: .
J gene: TRBJ2-3
CDR3 length: 17
D gene: .
CDR3 protein: CASSQDRASRFTDTQYF
CDR3 DNA: TGTGCCAGCAGCCAAGATCGGGCCAGCCGCTTTACAGATACGCAGTATTTT

V gene: TRBV4-3
clone size: .
J gene: TRBJ2-7
CDR3 length: 21
D gene: .
CDR3 protein: CASSQEEGGYHPGLWSYEQYF
CDR3 DNA: TGCGCCAGCAGCCAAGAAGAAGGCGGCTATCATCCGGGTTTATGGAGCTACGAGCAGTACTTC

V gene: TRBV5-1
clone size: .
J gene: TRBJ2-5
CDR3 length: 13
D gene: .
CDR3 protein: CASSLQVKETQYF
CDR3 DNA: TGCGCCAGCAGCTTACAGGTTAAAGAGACCCAGTACTTC

V gene: TRBV29-1
clone size: few
J gene: TRBJ2-3
CDR3 length: 14
D gene: .
CDR3 protein: CSPRTRDSTDTQYF
CDR3 DNA: TGCAGCCCAAGAACTAGGGACAGCACAGATACGCAGTATTTT

V gene: TRBV9
clone size: once
J gene: TRBJ2-7
CDR3 length: 15
D gene: .
CDR3 protein: CASSPGPTGSYEQYF
CDR3 DNA: TGTGCCAGCAGCCCCGGACCAACAGGGTCCTACGAGCAGTACTTC

V gene: TRBV4-1
clone size: few
J gene: TRBJ2-7
CDR3 length: 15
D gene: TRBD1
CDR3 protein: CASSHGGTGTYEQYF
CDR3 DNA: TGCGCCAGCAGCCATGGGGGGACAGGTACCTACGAGCAGTACTTC